This T cell receptor beta chain appears in the sequencing data of a study of blood T cell repertoires in COVID-19. This CDR3 spans 15 amino acids. Trimming removed 5 bases from V and 3 bases from J; junction bases left unmatched: 5. Germline assignment: CDR1 SEHNR and CDR2 FQNEAQ (reference sequence). Data came from immunoSEQ multiplex PCR; TCRdb stores just in-frame clones and leaves some out. Here the sample spans roughly 500,000 clones, approximately 92% being singletons. This rearrangement joins TRBV7-9 to TRBJ2-4; TRBD1 agrees at 9 bases. The TCR sequence derives from a man younger than 35 with COVID-19, enrolled during active disease. The specimen was peripheral blood. CDR3 residues: CASSGTGGFKNIQYF. The DNA for the CDR3 is TGTGCCAGCAGCGGAACAGGGGGCTTCAAAAACATTCAGTACTTC.